This passage covers 26 T cell receptor beta chains from one sample sequenced in a study of human T cells and chemical hapten exposure. As to time point: healthy volunteer bleed at 2 weeks. Sequencing started from total RNA isolated from unfractionated whole blood. TCRdb reanalysed the RACE reads using MiXCR and keeps one entry per CDR3 protein. The sample yields some 50,000 distinct CDR3 sequences, about 4.5% seen once. The source material was whole blood. The receptors were sampled from a human donor in good health. Some clones in this sample may be carry-over from other donors' samples.

This sequence joins TRBV27 and TRBJ2-3; 9 positions agree with TRBD2. Germline loops: CDR1 MNHEY, CDR2 SMNVEV (reference sequence). CDR3 length: 16 residues. V shed 3 bases, J shed 2 bases, and the junction held 6 bases outside the gene matches. The CDR3: CASSFLLAGYTDTQYF. CDR3 in DNA: TGTGCCAGCAGTTTCCTTCTAGCGGGATACACAGATACGCAGTATTTT.

On this clonotype itself: This could be a read error, since a much larger clone is one nucleotide away. The CDR3 spells CASSLSGRGQEAQYF. In DNA form, the CDR3 reads TGTGCCAGCAGTTTGAGTGGGAGGGGGCAAGAGGCCCAGTACTTC. This rearrangement joins TRBV28 to TRBJ2-5; D possibly uses TRBD1 or TRBD2 (7 bases each). Germline values: CDR1 MDHEN, CDR2 SYDVKM. The CDR3 spans 15 residues. Looking up the rest from reference TRBV28 and TRBJ2-5 gives the full variable domain: DVKVTQSSRYLVKRTGEKVFLECVQDMDHENMFWYRQDPGLGLRLIYFSYDVKMKEKGDIPEGYSVSREKKERFSLILESASTNQTSMYLCASSLSGRGQEAQYFGPGTRLLVL.

There are many counts of this clonotype. This chain joins TRBV28 and TRBJ1-6; D remains ambiguous. The CDR3 consists of 12 residues. Trimming took 2 bases from V and 14 from J, leaving 10 bases between them. In germline, CDR1 is MDHEN, CDR2 SYDVKM. DNA of the CDR3: TGTGCCAGCAGTTTAGGGTCCTGGGCCCTCCACTTT. Amino acids: CASSLGSWALHF.

This clonotype showed up many times. V and J are TRBV4-1 and TRBJ2-3; D not resolved. The germline CDR1 and CDR2 sequences are MGHRA and YSYEKL. The CDR3 has 15 residues. Trimming stripped 0 bases from V and 1 base from J, with 8 bases between. Here the CDR3 reads CASSQEQDGTDTQYF. Here the CDR3 DNA reads TGCGCCAGCAGCCAAGAGCAGGACGGCACAGATACGCAGTATTTT.

This clonotype was counted many times. The chain is built from TRBV9 and TRBJ2-2, with TRBD2 matching 12 bases. The CDR3 extends over 15 amino acids. V gave up 4 bases and J gave up 5 bases; unmatched junction bases: 3. Per germline, CDR1 SGDLS and CDR2 YYNGEE. CDR3: CASSWGTSGTGELFF. As DNA, the CDR3 is TGTGCCAGCAGCTGGGGGACTAGCGGGACCGGGGAGCTGTTTTTT.

This clonotype showed up just a few times. The chain uses TRBV23-1 and TRBJ2-1; 7 nucleotides agree with TRBD1. TRBV23-1 is marked as an open reading frame, function uncertain. The CDR3 has 13 amino acids. V lost 10 bases to trimming and J lost 0 bases; unmatched junction nucleotides: 3. CDR3 DNA sequence: TGCGCCATAGGGGACAGCTCCTACAATGAGCAGTTCTTC. Protein sequence: CAIGDSSYNEQFF.

This clonotype has a handful of counts. This chain connects TRBV18 to TRBJ1-6; 7 bases are shared with TRBD1. The junction had 5 bases not matched to a gene; V was cut back by 5 bases and J by 7 bases. Per germline, CDR1 KGHSH and CDR2 LQKENI. The CDR3 sequence is 14 residues long. The CDR3 bases are TGTGCCAGCTCAACGACAGGGTACAATTCACCCCTCCACTTT. Translated, it gives CASSTTGYNSPLHF. Drawing the rest from reference TRBV18 and TRBJ1-6, the complete variable domain is NAGVMQNPRHLVRRRGQEARLRCSPMKGHSHVYWYRQLPEEGLKFMVYLQKENIIDESGMPKERFSAEFPKEGPSILRIQQVVRGDSAAYFCASSTTGYNSPLHFGNGTRLTVT.

The sample holds many counts of this clonotype. CDR3 DNA sequence: TGCAGTGCAAGGACAGGGACCCAAGAGACCCAGTACTTC. This translates into CSARTGTQETQYF. The chain uses TRBV20-1 and TRBJ2-5, with 8 positions matching TRBD1. The junction had 4 bases not matched to a gene; V was cut back by 6 bases and J by 1 base. The CDR3 extends over 13 amino acids. Per the germline V gene, CDR1 is DFQATT and CDR2 is SNEGSKA (reference sequence).

This clonotype occurred many times. The chain joins TRBV6-5 to TRBJ2-2; a possible D gene is TRBD1 (7 bases). The V end was cut by 2 bases, the J end by 6 bases, with 16 bases between. CDR3 length equals 16 residues. CDR1 MNHEY and CDR2 SVGAGI come from the germline V gene. The DNA of the CDR3 is TGTGCCAGCAGTTACGCAGGGGGGCTCCGAGCCGGGGAGCTGTTTTTT. Encoded protein: CASSYAGGLRAGELFF.

This clonotype was seen ten or more times. The V call is TRBV29-1, the J call TRBJ2-3; the D is unclear. Per the germline V gene, CDR1 is SQVTM and CDR2 is ANQGSEA. The V end lost 6 bases, the J end lost 4 bases, and 8 bases lay between the germline ends. The CDR3 has 11 amino acids. The CDR3 is CSVGSPDTQYF. The CDR3 region has the DNA TGCAGCGTGGGGTCCCCAGATACGCAGTATTTT.

This clonotype was seen repeatedly, ten times or more. This sequence joins TRBV6-5 and TRBJ2-7, with 7 bases fitting TRBD1. V shed 7 bases, J shed 2 bases, and the junction held 5 bases outside the gene matches. This CDR3 comprises 13 residues. Germline-derived CDR1 and CDR2 are MNHEY and SVGAGI. In DNA, the CDR3 is TGTGCCAGCACCCCCGGGACAGCCTACGAGCAGTACTTC. Translated, it gives CASTPGTAYEQYF.

This clonotype was detected ten times or more. The chain joins TRBV11-2 to TRBJ2-1; TRBD1 matches at 8 bases. The V and J ends lost 5 bases and 10 bases, in that order; junction bases with no gene match: 10. This CDR3 is 14 amino acids long. From germline, CDR1 is SGHAT and CDR2 FQNNGV. The chain's CDR3 is CASSPSRTGIEQFF. Here the CDR3 DNA reads TGTGCCAGCAGCCCCTCCCGGACAGGGATAGAGCAGTTCTTC. The whole variable domain, filled in from reference TRBV11-2 and TRBJ2-1, reads EAGVAQSPRYKIIEKRQSVAFWCNPISGHATLYWYQQILGQGPKLLIQFQNNGVVDDSQLPKDRFSAERLKGVDSTLKIQPAKLEDSAVYLCASSPSRTGIEQFFGPGTRLTVL.

This clonotype was seen more than once but under ten times. V and J are TRBV29-1 and TRBJ2-5, with 8 bases fitting TRBD2. This CDR3 region has 14 residues. The junction had 10 bases not matched to a gene; V was cut back by 5 bases and J by 5 bases. CDR1 is SQVTM and CDR2 is ANQGSEA in the germline V gene. The CDR3 region is CSVSLGAGAETQYF. The CDR3 coding sequence is TGCAGCGTTTCTTTGGGAGCGGGAGCGGAGACCCAGTACTTC.

This clonotype occurred many times. The chain joins TRBV7-2 to TRBJ2-5; TRBD2 agrees at 11 bases. Germline CDR1 and CDR2: SGHTA and FQGNSA. V trimming: 2 bases; J trimming: 3 bases; junction bases outside the gene matches: 5. The CDR3 is 16 residues long. CDR3 DNA sequence: TGTGCCAGCAGCTTATTCCTAGCGGGGGGAGAAGAGACCCAGTACTTC. Encoded protein: CASSLFLAGGEETQYF.

This sequence joins TRBV7-9 and TRBJ2-3; D perhaps matches TRBD1 (7 bases). The germline V and J ends were trimmed by 5 bases and 2 bases, with 17 bases remaining between them. Germline CDR1 is SEHNR and CDR2 is FQNEAQ (reference sequence). CDR3 length equals 16 residues. The CDR3 DNA follows: TGTGCCAGCAGCCCACCCCAGGGGGGATCCACAGATACGCAGTATTTT. It specifies CASSPPQGGSTDTQYF.

This clonotype was recorded many times. This chain connects TRBV13 to TRBJ1-2, with D unresolved. The CDR3 sequence is 14 residues long. V shed 3 bases and J shed 2 bases, with 10 bases lying between them. Germline values: CDR1 PRHDT, CDR2 FYEKMQ (reference sequence). The CDR3 DNA reads TGTGCCAGCAGCTTGGGCCGGACCAACTATGGCTACACCTTC. This translates into CASSLGRTNYGYTF.

This clonotype was recorded at least ten times. This chain joins TRBV27 and TRBJ2-5; 7 bases are a match to TRBD1. The trim removed 0 bases at V and 3 bases at J, leaving 13 bases unmatched. Germline CDR1 and CDR2: MNHEY and SMNVEV (reference sequence). The CDR3 contains 18 residues. CDR3: CASSLSWGSRQGEETQYF. The CDR3 coding sequence is TGTGCCAGCAGTTTATCGTGGGGGTCTAGACAGGGAGAAGAGACCCAGTACTTC.

V gene TRBV28 combines with J gene TRBJ2-5; 8 nucleotides match TRBD2. Germline CDR1 reads MDHEN; CDR2 reads SYDVKM. This CDR3 region has 15 residues. V dropped 3 bases and J dropped 2; count of bases not matched to a gene: 5. CDR3 sequence: CASSLGPGGQETQYF. DNA of the CDR3: TGTGCCAGCAGTTTGGGCCCGGGGGGGCAAGAGACCCAGTACTTC.

This clonotype was recorded many times. The rearrangement links TRBV28 to TRBJ2-1, with D unclear. This CDR3 spans 12 amino acids. CDR1 MDHEN and CDR2 SYDVKM come from the germline V gene. Trimming removed 5 bases from V and 9 bases from J, with 11 bases in between. DNA for the CDR3: TGTGCCAGCAGTCCCCGGCCTCCTGAGCAGTTCTTC. Translated, it gives CASSPRPPEQFF.

Many counts were recorded for this clonotype. This chain connects TRBV7-9 to TRBJ1-1; TRBD1 matches 7 bases. Germline V gene lookup returns CDR1 SEHNR and CDR2 FQNEAQ (reference sequence). Trimming took 5 bases from V and 0 from J; bases not matched to a gene: 6. There are 15 residues in the CDR3. The CDR3 DNA follows: TGTGCCAGCAGCCCCCGGACAGGTATGAACACTGAAGCTTTCTTT. As protein: CASSPRTGMNTEAFF.

This clonotype was seen a few times. The chain has TRBV11-2 and TRBJ2-1; TRBD2 matches at 10 bases. CDR1 is SGHAT and CDR2 is FQNNGV in the germline V gene. Trimming removed 2 bases from V and 4 bases from J; junction bases left unmatched: 20. The CDR3 is 21 amino acids. CDR3 sequence: CASSLSRLAGIEGWRYNEQFF. In nucleotides, the CDR3 is TGTGCCAGCAGCTTATCCCGACTAGCGGGCATCGAAGGATGGCGATACAATGAGCAGTTCTTC.

This clonotype was detected ten times or more. The chain is built from TRBV25-1 and TRBJ1-4, with 8 bases lining up with TRBD1. Unmatched junction bases numbered 8, after V lost 4 bases and J lost 10 bases. From germline, CDR1 is MGHDK and CDR2 SYGVNS. The CDR3 spans 14 residues. The CDR3 nucleotides read TGTGCCAGCAGTGCCGACAGGGGCCCTCGAAAACTGTTTTTT. It specifies CASSADRGPRKLFF.

This chain links TRBV6-5 with TRBJ1-1, with D unresolved. CDR3 length: 13 residues. Germline V gives CDR1 MNHEY, CDR2 SVGAGI. The V end was cut by 0 bases, the J end by 3 bases, with 5 bases between. CDR3: CASSYSKDTEAFF. DNA of the CDR3: TGTGCCAGCAGTTACTCTAAGGACACTGAAGCTTTCTTT.

This clonotype was seen repeatedly, ten times or more. This sequence joins TRBV5-1 and TRBJ1-1; TRBD1 aligns across 8 bases. This CDR3 contains 15 residues. Trimming at V came to 3 bases and at J to 11 bases, leaving 15 bases not matched to a gene. In germline, CDR1 is SGHRS, CDR2 YFSETQ. The CDR3 reads CASSSAPRQGASAFF. In nucleotides, the CDR3 is TGCGCCAGCAGCTCGGCGCCCCGGCAGGGGGCAAGCGCTTTCTTT.

This clonotype occurred many times. The J gene is TRBJ1-5, the V gene TRBV7-2; unclear D gene. CDR1 and CDR2 from the germline V gene are SGHTA and FQGNSA. Trimming took off 3 bases at V and 4 bases at J, with 4 bases between the two ends. The CDR3 is made up of 12 amino acids. CDR3 in amino acids: CASSFVNQPQHF. The CDR3 DNA reads as TGTGCCAGCAGCTTTGTTAATCAGCCCCAGCATTTT. The entire variable domain, with the rest obtained from reference TRBV7-2 and TRBJ1-5, is as follows: GAGVSQSPSNKVTEKGKDVELRCDPISGHTALYWYRQSLGQGLEFLIYFQGNSAPDKSGLPSDRFSAERTGGSVSTLTIQRTQQEDSAVYLCASSFVNQPQHFGDGTRLSIL.

This clonotype showed up many times. The chain is built from TRBV28 and TRBJ2-1; possible D gene TRBD1, 7 bases. The CDR3 has 16 residues. The germline V gene encodes CDR1 MDHEN and CDR2 SYDVKM. V lost 2 bases, J lost 0 bases, and 11 bases lay in between. CDR3 coding DNA: TGTGCCAGCAGTTTAGCAGGGGGGATCTCCTACAATGAGCAGTTCTTC. It is translated as CASSLAGGISYNEQFF.